The rows below give T cell receptor beta chains drawn from one sample of a study of OX40 agonist ivuxolimab in advanced cancers. Profiling relied on immunoSEQ multiplex PCR, and the TCRdb table lists in-frame clones only, not all of them. This table has about 80,000 clones, 87% appearing once. The input for sequencing was CD4+ or CD8+ T cells sorted from blood, taken in a trial of the OX40 agonist ivuxolimab. These receptors originate from an adult with an advanced solid tumor such as melanoma, head and neck, liver or kidney cancer. The conserved cysteine and the conserved F or W are not part of the CDR3 here. Each record gives: CDR3 length, J gene, D gene, V gene, CDR3 protein. D genes are given only for firm matches.

len: 12; j_gene: TRBJ1-5; d_gene: NA; v_gene: TRBV6-5; CDR3aa: ASSYARGNQPQH
len: 14; j_gene: TRBJ2-2; d_gene: TRBD1; v_gene: TRBV5-1; CDR3aa: ASRTGTGAGTGELF
len: 13; j_gene: TRBJ1-4; d_gene: NA; v_gene: TRBV6-5; CDR3aa: ASRGREATNEKLF
len: 15; j_gene: TRBJ1-1; d_gene: NA; v_gene: TRBV6-1; CDR3aa: ASSGSRGGQDGTEAF
len: 12; j_gene: TRBJ1-2; d_gene: TRBD1; v_gene: TRBV6-4; CDR3aa: ASSDRQGSYGYT
len: 12; j_gene: TRBJ1-5; d_gene: NA; v_gene: TRBV6-1; CDR3aa: ASNRMGSNQPQH
len: 13; j_gene: TRBJ2-4; d_gene: NA; v_gene: TRBV7-2; CDR3aa: ASSSPDKAKNIQY
len: 15; j_gene: TRBJ1-5; d_gene: NA; v_gene: TRBV15; CDR3aa: ATSRDLGAWQGQPQH
len: 12; j_gene: TRBJ1-1; d_gene: NA; v_gene: TRBV5-5; CDR3aa: ASSFGGSETEAF
len: 13; j_gene: TRBJ1-1; d_gene: NA; v_gene: TRBV28; CDR3aa: ASSPWSGGNTEAF
len: 12; j_gene: TRBJ1-1; d_gene: NA; v_gene: TRBV5-1; CDR3aa: ASSLMTVNTEAF
len: 14; j_gene: TRBJ2-1; d_gene: NA; v_gene: TRBV28; CDR3aa: ASSLGGRGGYNEQF
len: 12; j_gene: TRBJ1-2; d_gene: NA; v_gene: TRBV7-9; CDR3aa: ASSLGGALLGYT
len: 12; j_gene: TRBJ2-7; d_gene: TRBD1; v_gene: TRBV4-1; CDR3aa: ASSSPGQTYEQY